This is a list of T cell receptor beta chains from one sample in a study of T cell changes during pregnancy in multiple sclerosis. The protocol was immunoSEQ multiplex PCR, while the TCRdb copy is restricted to in-frame clones and leaves out a portion. Of some 100,000 clones in the sample, around 92% were seen once. The source was peripheral blood, collected in the second trimester of pregnancy. All receptors derive from a female donor with multiple sclerosis, enrolled in a pregnancy study. Each CDR3 is given with its conserved first and last residue. Fields, in order: V gene, J gene, D gene, CDR3 protein. D genes are given only for firm matches.

>TRBV6-4|TRBJ2-1|-
CASSDRSGMAHEQFF
>TRBV15|TRBJ1-1|-
CATSSAIQGKGNTEAFF
>TRBV2|TRBJ1-1|TRBD1
CASSDKGQANTEAFF
>TRBV2|TRBJ1-1|-
CASSNGPRDTMNTEAFF
>TRBV11-3|TRBJ1-5|-
CASNLDKRRGNRLMGQPQHF
>TRBV7-3|TRBJ1-1|TRBD1
CASSLRGTGGFTEAFF
>TRBV19|TRBJ2-7|TRBD2
CASSIGGRLGYEQYF
>TRBV5-1|TRBJ2-7|TRBD1
CASSLAGTAEQYF
>TRBV30|TRBJ1-1|TRBD1
CAWSLRQGKAFF
>TRBV6-4|TRBJ2-2|TRBD2
CASSLAGAPTGELFF
>TRBV5-1|TRBJ1-1|TRBD1
CASSLQGRAEAFF
>TRBV7-2|TRBJ1-2|-
CASSLLGGGYGYTF
>TRBV7-9|TRBJ2-1|-
CASTAALGGSRENYNEQFF
>TRBV7-9|TRBJ2-7|TRBD1
CASSQGQGVYEQYF
>TRBV7-7|TRBJ2-1|-
CASSFSSVGEQFF
>TRBV2|TRBJ2-1|-
CASSSPGGVTNEQFF
>TRBV5-5|TRBJ2-2|TRBD1
CASSFGQGAGELFF
>TRBV18|TRBJ1-2|TRBD1
CASSPGTGIKGNYGYTF
>TRBV28|TRBJ1-2|-
CASTDIGYGYTF
>TRBV2|TRBJ2-1|TRBD2
CASILLSGVSYNEQFF
>TRBV28|TRBJ2-5|-
CASSFRRSNRETQYF
>TRBV27|TRBJ2-7|TRBD2
CASSLMGTSGSTYEQYF
>TRBV27|TRBJ2-2|TRBD2
CASRGGLANGELFF
>TRBV30|TRBJ2-7|-
CACPDLRTRGYEQYF
>TRBV5-8|TRBJ2-1|TRBD1
CASSLGQGYNEQFF
>TRBV5-8|TRBJ1-5|-
CASSYQGAGNQPQHF
>TRBV6-1|TRBJ1-1|TRBD1
CASRPTGFNTEAFF
>TRBV6-1|TRBJ2-1|-
CASSEADWDEQFF